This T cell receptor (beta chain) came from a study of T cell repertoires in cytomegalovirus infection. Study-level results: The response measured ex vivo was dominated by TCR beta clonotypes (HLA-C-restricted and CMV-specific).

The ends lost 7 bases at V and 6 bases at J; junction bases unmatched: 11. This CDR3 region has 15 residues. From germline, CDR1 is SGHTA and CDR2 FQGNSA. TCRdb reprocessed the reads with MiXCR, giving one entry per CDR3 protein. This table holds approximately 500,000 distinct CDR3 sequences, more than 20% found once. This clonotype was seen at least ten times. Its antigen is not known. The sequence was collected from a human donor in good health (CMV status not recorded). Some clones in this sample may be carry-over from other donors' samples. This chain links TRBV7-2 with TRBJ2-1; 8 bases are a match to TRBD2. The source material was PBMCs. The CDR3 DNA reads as TGTGCCAGCAAGACCGGGACTAGTGGGGCCAATGAGCAGTTCTTC. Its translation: CASKTGTSGANEQFF.